The 24 T cell receptor beta chains below all came from one sample that was sequenced in a study of blood T cell repertoires in COVID-19. Method: immunoSEQ multiplex PCR; TCRdb's copy keeps in-frame clones and lacks some. The table shows 250,000 to 300,000 clones, with 65% to 85% occurring only once. Sample: PBMCs or T cells enriched from blood (not recorded which). Source of these receptors: a man aged 45 to 65 who had recovered from COVID-19.

The V call is TRBV7-6, the J call TRBJ1-4; 8 bases agree with TRBD1. The CDR3 length is 15 residues. The germline V gene encodes CDR1 SGHVS and CDR2 FNYEAQ. Trimming removed 5 bases from V and 8 bases from J; junction bases left unmatched: 10. CDR3: CASSITGTGREKLFF. CDR3 nucleotides: TGTGCCAGCAGCATCACCGGGACAGGACGGGAAAAACTGTTTTTT.

The chain employs TRBV9 and TRBJ1-1, with a possible D match to TRBD1 (5 bases). This CDR3 contains 13 residues. The germline V gene encodes CDR1 SGDLS and CDR2 YYNGEE. V was trimmed by 3 bases and J by 10 bases, leaving 16 bases between them. CDR3 protein: CASSAGPGFGAFF. The CDR3 nucleotides read TGTGCCAGCAGCGCAGGGCCAGGGTTTGGAGCTTTCTTT.

V gene TRBV30 combines with J gene TRBJ1-1, with D possibly being TRBD1 (6 bases). The CDR3 totals 15 residues. V was clipped by 1 base and J by 0 bases, with 12 bases between them. CDR1 GTSNPN and CDR2 SVGIG come from the germline V gene (reference sequence). The CDR3 loop reads CAWSALGQLNTEAFF. In nucleotides, the CDR3 is TGTGCCTGGAGTGCATTGGGACAACTGAACACTGAAGCTTTCTTT.

The sample holds many counts of this clone. The chain recombines TRBV5-1 with TRBJ1-4, with 12 nucleotides matching TRBD1. The CDR3 totals 16 residues. After removal of 4 bases from V and 7 bases from J, the junction contained 8 bases not matched to a gene. Germline loops: CDR1 SGHRS, CDR2 YFSETQ. Here the CDR3 reads CASSPGTGGIGEKLFF. DNA of the CDR3: TGCGCCAGCAGCCCCGGGACAGGGGGCATAGGTGAAAAACTGTTTTTT.

As for this clone: It is likely a read error, because the conserved phenylalanine at the end of the CDR3 is missing. The DNA is omitted, as the CDR3 cannot be located on it reliably, and the CDR3 follows TCRdb's listing. The chain links TRBV5-5 to TRBJ1-2; no DNA check was done on the table's D call, TRBD1. CDR1 and CDR2 (germline): SGHKS, YYEKEE (reference sequence). From its first to its last residue, the CDR3 has 13 amino acids. CDR3 region: CASSLEPDSLLAV.

This clone is a singleton in its sample. J is TRBJ2-7 and V is TRBV11-3; tentative D call: TRBD2 (5 bases). CDR3 length equals 14 residues. The V gene's germline CDR1 is SGHNT and CDR2 YENEEA. The V end was cut by 4 bases, the J end by 4 bases, with 14 bases between. The CDR3 protein is CASSSRRPGYEQYF. In DNA form, the CDR3 reads TGTGCCAGCAGCTCGCGACGTCCGGGGTACGAGCAGTACTTC. Complete variable domain (other parts from reference TRBV11-3 and TRBJ2-7): EAGVVQSPRYKIIEKKQPVAFWCNPISGHNTLYWYLQNLGQGPELLIRYENEEAVDDSQLPKDRFSAERLKGVDSTLKIQPAELGDSAVYLCASSSRRPGYEQYFGPGTRLTVT.

The genes are TRBV6-5 and TRBJ1-1, with TRBD1 as a possible D gene (6 bases). CDR3 size: 13 residues. Germline V lookup: CDR1 MNHEY, CDR2 SVGAGI. Trimming removed 5 bases at V and 3 bases at J, with 10 bases between. CDR3 protein: CASSPGHYTEAFF. DNA of the CDR3: TGTGCCAGCAGTCCGGGACACTACACTGAAGCTTTCTTT.

This rearrangement joins TRBV2 to TRBJ2-1; 7 nucleotides line up with TRBD2. Germline-derived CDR1 and CDR2 are SNHLY and FYNNEI. CDR3 size: 12 residues. V was pared by 10 bases and J by 8 bases, with 8 bases of the junction left unmatched. The CDR3: CATQGLYDEQFF. The CDR3 region has the DNA TGTGCCACTCAGGGACTATACGATGAGCAGTTCTTC.

J is TRBJ2-7 and V is TRBV28; TRBD2 matches at 8 bases. The CDR3 runs 15 residues. J lost 4 bases, V lost 5 bases, and 10 bases had no gene match. Germline CDR1 and CDR2: MDHEN and SYDVKM. The CDR3 region is CASSHYSGALYEQYF. The CDR3 bases are TGTGCCAGCAGTCACTATAGCGGGGCCCTTTACGAGCAGTACTTC. Complete variable domain (other parts from reference TRBV28 and TRBJ2-7): DVKVTQSSRYLVKRTGEKVFLECVQDMDHENMFWYRQDPGLGLRLIYFSYDVKMKEKGDIPEGYSVSREKKERFSLILESASTNQTSMYLCASSHYSGALYEQYFGPGTRLTVT.

This chain links TRBV27 with TRBJ2-7; 8 nucleotides agree with TRBD1. Trimming at V came to 5 bases and at J to 7 bases, leaving 28 bases not matched to a gene. The CDR3 spans 20 residues. Germline CDR1 MNHEY, CDR2 SMNVEV (reference sequence). The CDR3 protein is CASSGDLNRDRLDSSREQYF. The CDR3 nucleotides are TGTGCCAGCAGTGGAGACTTGAACCGGGACAGGCTAGATTCCTCTCGGGAGCAGTACTTC.

The chain recombines TRBV29-1 with TRBJ1-2; 8 bases agree with TRBD1. The CDR3 consists of 14 residues. Germline V gene data show CDR1 as SQVTM and CDR2 as ANQGSEA. With 1 base clipped from V and 2 bases from J, the junction kept 3 bases outside the gene matches. CDR3 region: CSVEVQGANYGYTF. CDR3 DNA: TGCAGCGTTGAAGTGCAGGGGGCAAACTATGGCTACACCTTC. Drawing the rest from reference TRBV29-1 and TRBJ1-2, the complete variable domain is SAVISQKPSRDICQRGTSLTIQCQVDSQVTMMFWYRQQPGQSLTLIATANQGSEATYESGFVIDKFPISRPNLTFSTLTVSNMSPEDSSIYLCSVEVQGANYGYTFGSGTRLTVV.

To note about this clone: Different DNA sequences within this sample yield the same CDR3. The chain combines TRBV7-3 with TRBJ2-3, with 8 bases that match TRBD2. CDR3 length: 14 residues. The V segment lost 4 bases and the J segment 2 bases; nucleotides outside the gene matches: 2. The germline V gene encodes CDR1 SGHTA and CDR2 FQGTGA. The CDR3 sequence: CASSSGLATDTQYF. CDR3 in DNA: TGTGCCAGCAGCTCAGGACTAGCCACAGATACGCAGTATTTT.

In its sample, this clone was seen a few times. The V call is TRBV19, the J call TRBJ1-5, with D unclear. Trimming cost V 5 bases and J 3 bases, with 14 bases left between them. The length of the CDR3 is 15 residues. The germline V gene has CDR1 LNHDA and CDR2 SQIVND (reference sequence). The CDR3 sequence: CASSVLGGLNQPQHF. DNA of the CDR3: TGTGCCAGTAGTGTCCTAGGCGGGCTCAATCAGCCCCAGCATTTT.

The rearrangement uses TRBV7-9 and TRBJ2-7, with D possibly TRBD2 on 5 matching bases. This CDR3 comprises 15 residues. V lost 0 bases, J lost 6 bases, and 15 bases lay in between. Germline V gene data show CDR1 as SEHNR and CDR2 as FQNEAQ (reference sequence). In DNA, the CDR3 is TGTGCCAGCAGCTTAGCCGGAGGAACAGCCGGCGAGCAGTACTTC. Protein sequence: CASSLAGGTAGEQYF.

The chain has TRBV7-3 and TRBJ2-1; the match to TRBD1 covers 10 bases. This CDR3 contains 15 residues. The V segment lost 5 bases and the J segment 3 bases; nucleotides outside the gene matches: 4. Germline V gene sequence: CDR1 SGHTA, CDR2 FQGTGA. The CDR3 loop is CASSPDRGRYNEQFF. The CDR3 nucleotides are TGTGCCAGCAGCCCCGACAGGGGGCGCTACAATGAGCAGTTCTTC.

J is TRBJ2-2 and V is TRBV5-1; TRBD1 might be the D (6 bases). V gave up 3 bases and J gave up 4 bases, with 16 bases separating them. Germline CDR1 and CDR2: SGHRS and YFSETQ. CDR3 length: 16 amino acids. The CDR3 reads CASSSWGQLGTGELFF. The CDR3 nucleotides are TGCGCCAGCAGCTCCTGGGGGCAGCTTGGCACCGGGGAGCTGTTTTTT.

Written as DNA, the CDR3 is TGTGCCAGCAGCCGAGCGGGGGGCGCGAAAAACATTCAGTACTTC. Protein: CASSRAGGAKNIQYF. This chain connects TRBV28 to TRBJ2-4; TRBD2 matches 9 bases. The V segment lost 6 bases and the J segment 4 bases; nucleotides outside the gene matches: 7. The CDR3 is 15 amino acids. CDR1 and CDR2 (germline): MDHEN, SYDVKM.

The chain combines TRBV10-3 with TRBJ1-1; 8 bases agree with TRBD1. J gave up 4 bases and V 10 bases, and 5 bases lay outside the gene matches. The CDR3 sequence is 12 residues long. CDR1 ENHRY and CDR2 SYGVKD come from the germline V gene. CDR3 coding DNA: TGTGCCACCGGACAGGGAGGCACTGAAGCTTTCTTT. It translates to CATGQGGTEAFF.

The rearrangement uses TRBV29-1 and TRBJ1-2; D possibly corresponds to TRBD1 (6 bases). Germline CDR1 and CDR2: SQVTM and ANQGSEA. The germline V and J ends were trimmed by 7 bases and 4 bases, with 16 bases remaining between them. The CDR3 is made up of 13 amino acids. In DNA, the CDR3 is TGCAGCGGTGGGGGAGGGGGGAGCTATGGCTACACCTTC. Its translation is CSGGGGGSYGYTF.

The chain couples TRBV5-1 to TRBJ2-3, with 10 nucleotides matching TRBD1. Germline values: CDR1 SGHRS, CDR2 YFSETQ. V shed 3 bases, J shed 3 bases, and the junction held 16 bases outside the gene matches. The CDR3 has 19 residues. CDR3 in DNA: TGCGCCAGCAGCTCCACACCAACCTGGGGGGGACAGGGGACAGATACGCAGTATTTT. It yields the protein CASSSTPTWGGQGTDTQYF.

The chain joins TRBV30 to TRBJ1-5; D is unclear. The ends were cut back, 0 bases at V and 7 bases at J, with 10 bases in the middle. From germline, CDR1 is GTSNPN and CDR2 SVGIG (reference sequence). The CDR3 runs to 13 residues. The CDR3 sequence: CAWSVSSGQPQHF. CDR3 DNA: TGTGCCTGGAGTGTAAGTAGCGGGCAGCCCCAGCATTTT.

The V gene is TRBV11-2, the J gene TRBJ2-1, with TRBD2 matching 11 bases. The trim removed 6 bases at V and 6 bases at J, leaving 13 bases unmatched. This CDR3 has 17 residues. Germline assignment: CDR1 SGHAT and CDR2 FQNNGV. The CDR3 DNA reads TGTGCCAGCAGAGCTGGTAGCGGGAGGGCCAGTAGCAATGAGCAGTTCTTC. Protein sequence: CASRAGSGRASSNEQFF. Supplemented by reference TRBV11-2 and TRBJ2-1, the full variable domain reads EAGVAQSPRYKIIEKRQSVAFWCNPISGHATLYWYQQILGQGPKLLIQFQNNGVVDDSQLPKDRFSAERLKGVDSTLKIQPAKLEDSAVYLCASRAGSGRASSNEQFFGPGTRLTVL.

This clone came up once. J is TRBJ2-6 and V is TRBV5-6, with D tentatively TRBD2 (6 bases). Germline CDR1 is SGHDT and CDR2 is YYEEEE. There are 17 residues in the CDR3. V gave up 0 bases and J gave up 0 bases, with 10 bases separating them. In nucleotides, the CDR3 is TGTGCCAGCAGCTTGGGGGCGGGGAGCTCTGGGGCCAACGTCCTGACTTTC. This translates into CASSLGAGSSGANVLTF.

V is TRBV10-1 and J is TRBJ2-6, with 7 bases aligning to TRBD1. Germline loops: CDR1 WNHNN, CDR2 SYGVQD (reference sequence). The length of the CDR3 is 18 residues. V lost 3 bases to trimming and J lost 0 bases; unmatched junction nucleotides: 8. CDR3 in amino acids: CASSDRDRTHSGANVLTF. The CDR3 region has the DNA TGCGCCAGCAGTGACCGGGACAGAACGCACTCTGGGGCCAACGTCCTGACTTTC.